Included here is one T cell receptor (beta chain) sequence, with context. As yet, its antigen is unknown. The data stem from a study of T cell responses to AZD1222 COVID-19 vaccine. Data came from immunoSEQ multiplex PCR; TCRdb stores just in-frame clones and leaves some out. The sample holds under 130,000 clones; roughly 82% are singletons and the top ten take 5%. Findings and caveats of the study: Among the donors, most were white British and more were female, and clonal diversity was possibly underestimated. Every sample of the repertoires postdated the peak T cell response.

The sequenced sample was peripheral blood, obtained on day 0 of AZD1222 vaccination. This TCR derives from an adult in good health.

The CDR3 DNA reads TGTGCCATCAGCGTTCTAGCGGGGGGGCGGGATACGCAGTATTTT. Translating gives CAISVLAGGRDTQYF. V usage is TRBV10-3 and J usage is TRBJ2-3; 12 bases match TRBD2. This CDR3 spans 15 amino acids. Germline-derived CDR1 and CDR2 are ENHRY and SYGVKD. V lost 6 bases and J lost 6; bases outside the gene matches: 7.